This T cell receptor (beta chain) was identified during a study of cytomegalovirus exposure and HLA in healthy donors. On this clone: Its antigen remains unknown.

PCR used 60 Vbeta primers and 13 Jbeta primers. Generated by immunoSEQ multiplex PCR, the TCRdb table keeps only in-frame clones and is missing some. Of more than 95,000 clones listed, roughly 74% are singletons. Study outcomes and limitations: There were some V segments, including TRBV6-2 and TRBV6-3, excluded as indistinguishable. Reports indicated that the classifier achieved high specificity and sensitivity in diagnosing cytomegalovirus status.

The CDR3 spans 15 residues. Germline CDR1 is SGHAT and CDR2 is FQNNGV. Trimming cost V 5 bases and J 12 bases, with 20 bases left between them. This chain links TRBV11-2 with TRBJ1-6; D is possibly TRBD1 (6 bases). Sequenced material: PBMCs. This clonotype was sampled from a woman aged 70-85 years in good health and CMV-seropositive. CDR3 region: CASSPIRGAPLPLHF. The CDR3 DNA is TGTGCCAGCAGCCCAATCCGGGGGGCCCCATTACCCCTCCACTTT.